The next 31 T cell receptor beta chains were all read from a single sample in a study of tumor-infiltrating lymphocytes in localized non-small cell lung cancer. Assay used: immunoSEQ multiplex PCR; TCRdb lists only in-frame clones, some missing. Found here are around 15,000 clones, roughly 70% of them singletons; the top ten hold roughly 9.6%. Sequences were obtained from lung tumor tissue. Every receptor here comes from a human donor with non-small cell lung cancer.

V usage is TRBV30 and J usage is TRBJ2-7; D tentatively fits TRBD1 or TRBD2 (5 bases each). Germline CDR1 is GTSNPN and CDR2 is SVGIG (reference sequence). Trimming cost V 8 bases and J 1 base, with 15 bases left between them. The CDR3 runs 13 residues. The CDR3 sequence: CAGTGRPSYEQYF. CDR3 sequence (DNA): TGTGCCGGAACGGGACGCCCGTCCTACGAGCAGTACTTC.

The rearrangement links TRBV11-3 to TRBJ2-5; D is possibly TRBD1 (5 bases). Germline loops: CDR1 SGHNT, CDR2 YENEEA. Trimming took 1 base from V and 2 from J, leaving 5 bases between them. The CDR3 is 13 residues long. CDR3 sequence: CASSLGQQETQYF. The CDR3 bases are TGTGCCAGCAGCTTAGGACAGCAAGAGACCCAGTACTTC.

The genes are TRBV5-4 and TRBJ2-3, with D unresolved. V lost 2 bases, J lost 4 bases, and 11 bases lay in between. In germline, CDR1 is SGHNT, CDR2 YYREEE (reference sequence). This CDR3 is 14 amino acids long. Here the CDR3 reads CASSFFQAADTQYF. For the CDR3, the DNA is TGTGCCAGCAGCTTTTTCCAGGCCGCAGATACGCAGTATTTT. Supplemented by reference TRBV5-4 and TRBJ2-3, the full variable domain reads ETGVTQSPTHLIKTRGQQVTLRCSSQSGHNTVSWYQQALGQGPQFIFQYYREEENGRGNFPPRFSGLQFPNYSSELNVNALELDDSALYLCASSFFQAADTQYFGPGTRLTVL.

The chain carries TRBV30 and TRBJ2-5, with 8 bases lining up with TRBD2. The germline CDR1 and CDR2 sequences are GTSNPN and SVGIG (reference sequence). After removal of 0 bases from V and 4 bases from J, the junction contained 10 bases not matched to a gene. CDR3 size: 16 residues. CDR3 coding DNA: TGTGCCTGGAGTGTCAGTCTCAGAAGCGGGGGAGAGACCCAGTACTTC. It encodes CAWSVSLRSGGETQYF.

The genes are TRBV7-2 and TRBJ1-6; no reliable D call. Germline V lookup: CDR1 SGHTA, CDR2 FQGNSA. V was shortened by 1 base and J by 10 bases, with 5 bases between the two germline ends. There are 12 residues in the CDR3. The CDR3 DNA follows: TGTGCCAGCAGCTTAGACAGCTCACCCCTCCACTTT. It codes for CASSLDSSPLHF.

The V call is TRBV28, the J call TRBJ1-6; D gene ambiguous. Trimming took 6 bases from V and 7 from J, leaving 13 bases between them. This CDR3 is built from 14 residues. Germline CDR1 and CDR2: MDHEN and SYDVKM. The CDR3 spells CASRTPSQNSPLHF. In DNA form, the CDR3 reads TGTGCCAGCAGAACGCCAAGCCAAAATTCACCCCTCCACTTT.

This chain connects TRBV6-5 to TRBJ2-1, with 11 bases fitting TRBD1. The germline CDR1 and CDR2 sequences are MNHEY and SVGAGI. CDR3 length: 16 amino acids. Losses at the gene ends were 4 bases for V and 3 bases for J; bases not matched to a gene: 5. The CDR3: CASSSQGQGVYNEQFF. The CDR3 nucleotides are TGTGCCAGCAGTTCCCAGGGACAGGGGGTCTACAATGAGCAGTTCTTC.

V usage is TRBV2 and J usage is TRBJ2-5, with D possibly being TRBD2 (5 bases). CDR3 length equals 14 residues. V was trimmed by 6 bases and J by 1 base, leaving 12 bases between them. From germline, CDR1 is SNHLY and CDR2 FYNNEI. The DNA of the CDR3 is TGTGCCAGCAGGGCCGGGATGCTCCAAGAGACCCAGTACTTC. Protein product: CASRAGMLQETQYF.

The chain carries TRBV27 and TRBJ2-1, with 11 bases fitting TRBD2. Per germline, CDR1 MNHEY and CDR2 SMNVEV (reference sequence). V shed 10 bases, J shed 5 bases, and the junction held 7 bases outside the gene matches. The CDR3 extends over 14 amino acids. The CDR3 region is CATAGLADNNEQFF. The DNA of the CDR3 is TGTGCCACCGCGGGACTAGCGGACAACAATGAGCAGTTCTTC.

Here the CDR3 reads CASSYSRRVSNEKLFF. In nucleotides, the CDR3 is TGTGCCAGCAGTTACTCTCGGCGGGTCTCTAATGAAAAACTGTTTTTT. The chain is built from TRBV6-6 and TRBJ1-4; no clear D. CDR3 length equals 16 residues. Between the trimmed V and J ends, which lost 0 bases and 3 bases, there was a span of 11 bases. The germline CDR1 and CDR2 sequences are MNHNY and SVGAGI (reference sequence).

This clone counts as medium-sized (0.01 to 0.1%). The chain combines TRBV7-9 with TRBJ2-7; D is perhaps TRBD1 or TRBD2 (5 bases each). V was clipped by 3 bases and J by 3 bases, with 12 bases between them. CDR3 length equals 14 residues. Germline V gene sequence: CDR1 SEHNR, CDR2 FQNEAQ (reference sequence). In DNA form, the CDR3 reads TGTGCCAGCAGCTTGGGGGACGGACTCTACGAGCAGTACTTC. The encoded protein is CASSLGDGLYEQYF. The full variable domain, rest sourced from reference TRBV7-9 and TRBJ2-7, is DTGVSQNPRHKITKRGQNVTFRCDPISEHNRLYWYRQTLGQGPEFLTYFQNEAQLEKSRLLSDRFSAERPKGSFSTLEIQRTEQGDSAMYLCASSLGDGLYEQYFGPGTRLTVT.

This clone was recorded a few times. The rearrangement uses TRBV28 and TRBJ1-1; D unclear. V was shortened by 6 bases and J by 3 bases, with 11 bases between the two germline ends. The CDR3 spans 13 residues. Germline V gives CDR1 MDHEN, CDR2 SYDVKM. This chain's CDR3 is CASSPPVYTEAFF. The DNA of the CDR3 is TGTGCCAGCAGCCCTCCAGTTTACACTGAAGCTTTCTTT. Full variable domain (missing parts from reference TRBV28 and TRBJ1-1): DVKVTQSSRYLVKRTGEKVFLECVQDMDHENMFWYRQDPGLGLRLIYFSYDVKMKEKGDIPEGYSVSREKKERFSLILESASTNQTSMYLCASSPPVYTEAFFGQGTRLTVV.

This clone was found a few times. J is TRBJ2-7 and V is TRBV9; 13 bases fit TRBD2. Germline loops: CDR1 SGDLS, CDR2 YYNGEE. The CDR3 length is 14 residues. Losses at the gene ends were 4 bases for V and 3 bases for J; bases not matched to a gene: 1. The chain's CDR3 is CASSRTSGGYEQYF. In DNA, the CDR3 is TGTGCCAGCAGCCGGACTAGCGGGGGCTACGAGCAGTACTTC.

This clone was picked up one time. The V call is TRBV27, the J call TRBJ2-7; no clear D. The CDR3 totals 13 residues. Germline CDR1 MNHEY, CDR2 SMNVEV (reference sequence). V shed 0 bases and J shed 3 bases, with 6 bases lying between them. The CDR3 coding sequence is TGTGCCAGCAGTTTATCGACCCACTACGAGCAGTACTTC. It translates to CASSLSTHYEQYF.

The chain couples TRBV6-6 to TRBJ1-1; 8 bases line up with TRBD1. Germline V CDR1 and CDR2: MNHNY, SVGAGI (reference sequence). The CDR3 is made up of 14 amino acids. J gave up 6 bases and V 5 bases, and 8 bases lay outside the gene matches. The CDR3 sequence: CASSPQGVRAEAFF. CDR3 in DNA: TGTGCCAGCAGTCCACAGGGGGTGAGGGCTGAAGCTTTCTTT.

The chain uses TRBV30 and TRBJ2-7; 8 nucleotides align to TRBD1. Germline-derived CDR1 and CDR2 are GTSNPN and SVGIG (reference sequence). Losses at the gene ends were 0 bases for V and 6 bases for J; bases not matched to a gene: 7. The length of the CDR3 is 14 residues. For the CDR3, the DNA is TGTGCCTGGAGTGTAGGGACAGGACGCCCCGAGCAGTACTTC. Amino acid sequence: CAWSVGTGRPEQYF.

The V call is TRBV10-3, the J call TRBJ1-4; TRBD1 aligns across 7 bases. Germline CDR1 ENHRY, CDR2 SYGVKD. The CDR3 has 15 amino acids. Trimming removed 4 bases from V and 7 bases from J; junction bases left unmatched: 9. The CDR3 protein is CAISGSDRAGEKLFF. Here the CDR3 DNA reads TGTGCCATCAGTGGGTCCGACAGGGCGGGTGAAAAACTGTTTTTT.

The chain employs TRBV5-1 and TRBJ1-3; maybe TRBD1 (6 bases). V lost 2 bases and J lost 6, with 12 bases in between. The CDR3 sequence is 14 residues long. Germline V gene sequence: CDR1 SGHRS, CDR2 YFSETQ. The CDR3 sequence: CASSFLSGENTIYF. The CDR3 DNA follows: TGCGCCAGCAGCTTTCTCTCAGGGGAAAACACCATATATTTT.

This clone was counted only a few times. The J gene is TRBJ1-5, the V gene TRBV19, with TRBD1 matching 9 bases. Germline V gene lookup returns CDR1 LNHDA and CDR2 SQIVND (reference sequence). J gave up 7 bases and V 10 bases, and 11 bases lay outside the gene matches. This CDR3 comprises 14 residues. The CDR3: CATRSDRGGQPQHF. The CDR3 DNA reads TGTGCCACCCGGTCGGACAGGGGCGGCCAGCCCCAGCATTTT.

The rearrangement joins TRBV19 to TRBJ1-2, with 8 bases identical to TRBD1. V gave up 2 bases and J gave up 4 bases; unmatched junction bases: 6. The V gene's germline CDR1 is LNHDA and CDR2 SQIVND (reference sequence). This CDR3 spans 15 amino acids. The CDR3 bases are TGTGCCAGTAGTATAAGGACAGGGCCGGGCTATGGCTACACCTTC. Its protein product is CASSIRTGPGYGYTF.

This clone was observed a few times. The chain links TRBV7-9 to TRBJ2-5; D is ambiguous. The CDR3 runs 13 residues. V shed 5 bases and J shed 2 bases, with 9 bases lying between them. Germline assignment: CDR1 SEHNR and CDR2 FQNEAQ (reference sequence). CDR3 in amino acids: CASSDTQQETQYF. The CDR3 DNA sequence: TGTGCCAGCAGCGACACCCAACAAGAGACCCAGTACTTC.

The gene calls are TRBV6-5 and TRBJ1-4, with D maybe TRBD1 (5 bases). V shed 5 bases and J shed 8 bases, with 15 bases lying between them. Germline V gives CDR1 MNHEY, CDR2 SVGAGI. The CDR3 consists of 14 residues. CDR3 in DNA: TGTGCCAGCAGTGAATACGGGGCTGGGGAAAAACTGTTTTTT. It codes for CASSEYGAGEKLFF.

The chain is built from TRBV19 and TRBJ2-3; D gene uncertain. Germline V gene data show CDR1 as LNHDA and CDR2 as SQIVND (reference sequence). With 3 bases removed from V and 0 bases from J, the gap between germline ends came to 10 bases. CDR3 size: 15 residues. CDR3 coding DNA: TGTGCCAGTAGTATCGGAGTGACTAGCACAGATACGCAGTATTTT. It encodes CASSIGVTSTDTQYF. Combining the CDR3 with reference TRBV19 and TRBJ2-3 gives the whole variable domain DGGITQSPKYLFRKEGQNVTLSCEQNLNHDAMYWYRQDPGQGLRLIYYSQIVNDFQKGDIAEGYSVSREKKESFPLTVTSAQKNPTAFYLCASSIGVTSTDTQYFGPGTRLTVL.

This rearrangement joins TRBV28 to TRBJ1-3; D not certain. Trimming removed 4 bases from V and 0 bases from J, with 13 bases in between. The CDR3 contains 16 residues. The germline V gene encodes CDR1 MDHEN and CDR2 SYDVKM. CDR3 region: CASSSLVLSSGNTIYF. Written as DNA, the CDR3 is TGTGCCAGCAGTTCCCTTGTGTTGAGCTCTGGAAACACCATATATTTT.

This clone was seen a single time. This sequence joins TRBV7-8 and TRBJ2-2, with D tentatively TRBD1 (5 bases). Germline V gene data show CDR1 as SGHVS and CDR2 as FQNEAQ. The CDR3 spans 17 residues. With 3 bases removed from V and 0 bases from J, the gap between germline ends came to 14 bases. CDR3: CASSLTLTVTNTGELFF. The CDR3 nucleotides are TGTGCCAGCAGCTTGACACTGACAGTTACGAACACCGGGGAGCTGTTTTTT.

The chain combines TRBV7-9 with TRBJ2-3, with TRBD2 identical over 8 bases. Losses at the gene ends were 4 bases for V and 2 bases for J; bases not matched to a gene: 5. The V gene's germline CDR1 is SEHNR and CDR2 FQNEAQ (reference sequence). The CDR3 runs to 15 residues. CDR3 nucleotide sequence: TGTGCCAGCAGCTCCCAACTAGCGGCCACAGATACGCAGTATTTT. It translates to CASSSQLAATDTQYF.

This chain connects TRBV6-5 to TRBJ1-2; D unresolved. Germline loops: CDR1 MNHEY, CDR2 SVGAGI. This CDR3 region has 14 residues. V was pared by 5 bases and J by 3 bases, with 13 bases between. The CDR3 DNA is TGTGCCAGCAGTGCTACCGAGAAGCACTATGGCTACACCTTC. It is translated as CASSATEKHYGYTF.

V gene TRBV7-2 combines with J gene TRBJ2-1; 9 bases map to TRBD1. Trimming at V came to 5 bases and at J to 4 bases, leaving 12 bases not matched to a gene. The CDR3 extends over 17 amino acids. Looked up from germline, CDR1 is SGHTA and CDR2 is FQGNSA. CDR3 sequence reads: CASSPSGQGEFYNEQFF. The CDR3 DNA reads as TGTGCCAGCAGCCCATCGGGACAGGGAGAGTTTTACAATGAGCAGTTCTTC.

V and J are TRBV10-2 and TRBJ1-5, with D possibly TRBD1 on 5 matching bases. Trimming took off 2 bases at V and 8 bases at J, with 13 bases between the two ends. Germline V gene lookup returns CDR1 WSHSY and CDR2 SAAADI. The CDR3 length is 14 residues. This CDR3 is CASSEGTLSEPQHF. The DNA of the CDR3 is TGCGCCAGCAGTGAGGGGACCCTATCGGAGCCCCAGCATTTT.

V is TRBV28 and J is TRBJ2-7; D is perhaps TRBD2 (6 bases). Trimming removed 3 bases from V and 6 bases from J, with 18 bases in between. This CDR3 contains 15 residues. Germline V gives CDR1 MDHEN, CDR2 SYDVKM. In DNA form, the CDR3 reads TGTGCCAGCAGTTTGGTAGCGGCCGGAGGATCCGAGCAGTACTTC. Amino acids: CASSLVAAGGSEQYF.

The chain combines TRBV2 with TRBJ2-3; D may be TRBD2 (6 bases). CDR3 length: 15 residues. Germline V gene lookup returns CDR1 SNHLY and CDR2 FYNNEI. Trimming removed 7 bases from V and 1 base from J, with 15 bases in between. Here the CDR3 DNA reads TGTGCCAGCACCAAAGGGACTTCCCGCACAGATACGCAGTATTTT. Translating it yields CASTKGTSRTDTQYF.